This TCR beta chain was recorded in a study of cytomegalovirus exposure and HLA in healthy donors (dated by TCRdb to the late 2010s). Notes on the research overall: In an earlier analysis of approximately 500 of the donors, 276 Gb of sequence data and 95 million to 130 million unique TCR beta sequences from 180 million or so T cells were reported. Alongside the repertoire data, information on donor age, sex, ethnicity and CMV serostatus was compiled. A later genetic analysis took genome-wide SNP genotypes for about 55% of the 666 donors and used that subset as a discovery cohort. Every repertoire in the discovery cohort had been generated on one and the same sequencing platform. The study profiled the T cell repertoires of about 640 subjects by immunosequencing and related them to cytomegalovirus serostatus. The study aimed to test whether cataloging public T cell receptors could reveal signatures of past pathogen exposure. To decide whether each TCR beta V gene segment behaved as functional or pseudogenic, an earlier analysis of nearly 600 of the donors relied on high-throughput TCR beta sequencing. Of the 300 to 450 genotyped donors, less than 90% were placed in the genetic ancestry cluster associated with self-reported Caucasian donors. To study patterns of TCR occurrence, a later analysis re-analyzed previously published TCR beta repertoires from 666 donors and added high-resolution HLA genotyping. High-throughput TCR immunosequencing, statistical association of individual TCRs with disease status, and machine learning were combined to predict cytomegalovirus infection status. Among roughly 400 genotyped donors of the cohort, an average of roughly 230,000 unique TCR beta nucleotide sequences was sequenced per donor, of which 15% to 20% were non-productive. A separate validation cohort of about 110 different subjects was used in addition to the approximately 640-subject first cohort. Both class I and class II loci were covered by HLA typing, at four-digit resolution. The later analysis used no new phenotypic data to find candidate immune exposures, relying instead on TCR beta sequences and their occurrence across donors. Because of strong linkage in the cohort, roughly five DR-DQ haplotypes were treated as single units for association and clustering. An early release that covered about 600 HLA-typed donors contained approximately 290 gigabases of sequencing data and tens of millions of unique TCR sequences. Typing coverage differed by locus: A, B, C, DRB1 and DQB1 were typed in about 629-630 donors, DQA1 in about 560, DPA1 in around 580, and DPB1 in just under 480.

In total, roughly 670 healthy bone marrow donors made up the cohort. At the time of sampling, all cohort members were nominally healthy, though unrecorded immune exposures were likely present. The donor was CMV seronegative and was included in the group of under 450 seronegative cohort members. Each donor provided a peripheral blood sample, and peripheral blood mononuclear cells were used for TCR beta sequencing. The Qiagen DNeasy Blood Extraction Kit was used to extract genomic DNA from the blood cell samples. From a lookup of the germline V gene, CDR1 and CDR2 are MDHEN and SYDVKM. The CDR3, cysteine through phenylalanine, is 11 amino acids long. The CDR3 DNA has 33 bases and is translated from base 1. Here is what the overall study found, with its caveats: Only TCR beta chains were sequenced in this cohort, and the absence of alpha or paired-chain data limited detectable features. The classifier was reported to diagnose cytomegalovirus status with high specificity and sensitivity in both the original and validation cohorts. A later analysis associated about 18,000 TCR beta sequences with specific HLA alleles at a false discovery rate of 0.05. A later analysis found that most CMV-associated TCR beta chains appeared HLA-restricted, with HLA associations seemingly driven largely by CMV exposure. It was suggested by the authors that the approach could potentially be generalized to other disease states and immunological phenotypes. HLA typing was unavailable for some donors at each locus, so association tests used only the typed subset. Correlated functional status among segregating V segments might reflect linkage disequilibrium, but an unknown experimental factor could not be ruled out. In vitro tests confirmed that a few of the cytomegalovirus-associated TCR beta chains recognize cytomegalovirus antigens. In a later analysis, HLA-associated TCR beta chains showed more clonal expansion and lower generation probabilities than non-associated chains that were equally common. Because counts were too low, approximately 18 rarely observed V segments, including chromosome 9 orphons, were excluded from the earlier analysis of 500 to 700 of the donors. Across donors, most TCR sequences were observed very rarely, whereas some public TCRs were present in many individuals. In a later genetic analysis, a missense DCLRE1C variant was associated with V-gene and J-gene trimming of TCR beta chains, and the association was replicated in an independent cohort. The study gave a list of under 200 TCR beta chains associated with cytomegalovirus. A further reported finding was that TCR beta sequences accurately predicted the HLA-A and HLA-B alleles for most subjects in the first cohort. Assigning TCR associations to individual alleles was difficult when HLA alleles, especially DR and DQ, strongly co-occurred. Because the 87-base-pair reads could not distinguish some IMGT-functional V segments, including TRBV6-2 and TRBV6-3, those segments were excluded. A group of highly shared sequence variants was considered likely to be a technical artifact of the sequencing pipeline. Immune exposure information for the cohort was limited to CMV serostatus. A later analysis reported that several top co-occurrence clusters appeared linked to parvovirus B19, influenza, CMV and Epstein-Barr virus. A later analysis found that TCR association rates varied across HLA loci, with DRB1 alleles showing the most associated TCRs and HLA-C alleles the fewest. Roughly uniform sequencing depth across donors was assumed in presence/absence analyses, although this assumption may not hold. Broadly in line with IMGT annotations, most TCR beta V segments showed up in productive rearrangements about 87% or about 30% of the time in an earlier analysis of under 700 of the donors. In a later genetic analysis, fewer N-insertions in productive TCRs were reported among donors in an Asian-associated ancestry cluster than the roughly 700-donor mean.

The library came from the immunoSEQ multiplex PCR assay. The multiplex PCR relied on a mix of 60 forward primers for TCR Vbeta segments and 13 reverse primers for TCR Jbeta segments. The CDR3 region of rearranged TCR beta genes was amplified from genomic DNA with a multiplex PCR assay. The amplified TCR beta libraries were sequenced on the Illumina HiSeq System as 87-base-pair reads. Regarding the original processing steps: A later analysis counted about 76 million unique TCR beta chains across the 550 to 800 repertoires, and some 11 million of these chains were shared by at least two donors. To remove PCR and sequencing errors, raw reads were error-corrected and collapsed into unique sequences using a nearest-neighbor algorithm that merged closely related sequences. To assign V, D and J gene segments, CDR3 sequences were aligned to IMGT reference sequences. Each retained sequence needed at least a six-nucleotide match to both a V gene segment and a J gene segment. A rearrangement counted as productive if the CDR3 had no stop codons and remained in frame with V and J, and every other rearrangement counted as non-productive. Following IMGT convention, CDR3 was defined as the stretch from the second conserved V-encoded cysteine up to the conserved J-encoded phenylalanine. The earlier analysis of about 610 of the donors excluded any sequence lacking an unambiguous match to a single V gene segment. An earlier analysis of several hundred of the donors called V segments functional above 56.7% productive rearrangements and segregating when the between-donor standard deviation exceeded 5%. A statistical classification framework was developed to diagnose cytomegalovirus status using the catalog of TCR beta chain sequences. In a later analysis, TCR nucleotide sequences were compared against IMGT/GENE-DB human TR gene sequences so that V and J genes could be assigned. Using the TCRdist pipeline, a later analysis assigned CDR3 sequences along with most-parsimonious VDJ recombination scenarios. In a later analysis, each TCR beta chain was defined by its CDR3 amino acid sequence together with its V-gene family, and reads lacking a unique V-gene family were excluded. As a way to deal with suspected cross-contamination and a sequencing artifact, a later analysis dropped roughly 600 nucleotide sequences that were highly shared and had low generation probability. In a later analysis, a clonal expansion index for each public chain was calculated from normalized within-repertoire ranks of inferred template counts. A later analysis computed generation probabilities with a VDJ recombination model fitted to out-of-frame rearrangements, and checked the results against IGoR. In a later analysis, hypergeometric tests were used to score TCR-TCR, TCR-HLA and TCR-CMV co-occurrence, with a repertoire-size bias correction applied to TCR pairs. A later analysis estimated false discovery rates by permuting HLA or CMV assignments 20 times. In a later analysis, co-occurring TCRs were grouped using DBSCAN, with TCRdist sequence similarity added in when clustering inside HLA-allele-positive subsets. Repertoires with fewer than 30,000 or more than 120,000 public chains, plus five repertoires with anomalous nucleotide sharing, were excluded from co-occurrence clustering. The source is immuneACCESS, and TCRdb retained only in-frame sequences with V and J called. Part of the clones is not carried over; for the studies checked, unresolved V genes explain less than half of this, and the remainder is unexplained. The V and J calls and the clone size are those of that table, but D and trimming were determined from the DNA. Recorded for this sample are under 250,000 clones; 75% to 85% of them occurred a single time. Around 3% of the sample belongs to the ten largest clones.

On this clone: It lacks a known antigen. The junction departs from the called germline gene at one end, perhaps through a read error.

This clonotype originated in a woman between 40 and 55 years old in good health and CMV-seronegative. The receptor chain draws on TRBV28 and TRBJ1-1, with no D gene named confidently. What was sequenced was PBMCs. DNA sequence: TGTGCCAGCGCGCGAGGAGCCGGTTTTATCTTT. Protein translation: CASARGAGFIF.